This is a list of T cell receptor beta chains from one sample in a study of T cells in localized non-small cell lung cancer. Here immunoSEQ multiplex PCR was the method, and the copy in TCRdb shows in-frame clones only, minus some. This table has approximately 31,000 clones, 87% appearing once. The sample here was peripheral blood mononuclear cells, taken before any cancer treatment. The receptors shown here come from a man aged 40 to 70 with stage III lung adenocarcinoma. Each CDR3 is given with its conserved first and last residue. D genes are given only for firm matches. Size values are once, few and many counts, or a class for expanded clones, and some rows have none.

.,TRBD1,TRBJ1-2,TRBV7-2,TGTGCCAGCAGCTTAGAGGCAGGGGGCTGGTATGGCTACACCTTC,CASSLEAGGWYGYTF
.,.,TRBJ1-4,TRBV28,TGTGCCAGCAGTTTTGTGCAGGGGCTGGAGGAAAAACTGTTTTTT,CASSFVQGLEEKLFF
.,.,TRBJ1-2,TRBV6-5,TGTGCTACCAGGAGGGGGAATTATGGCTACACCTTC,CATRRGNYGYTF
.,.,TRBJ1-1,TRBV2,TGTGCCAGCAAGGTGAGGGCCTTGAACACTGAAGCTTTCTTT,CASKVRALNTEAFF
.,.,TRBJ2-5,TRBV18,TGTGCCAGCTCACGTTCATTGGGGGGACAAGAGACCCAGTACTTC,CASSRSLGGQETQYF
.,.,TRBJ1-3,TRBV7-9,TGTGCCAGCAGCTTGGCCGGGACATCTGGAAACACCATATATTTT,CASSLAGTSGNTIYF
.,TRBD2,TRBJ2-1,TRBV6-5,TGTGCCAGCAGTTACTCACTAGCGGGGACTTACAATGAGCAGTTCTTC,CASSYSLAGTYNEQFF
.,.,TRBJ2-1,TRBV7-8,TGTGCCAGCAGTCGACGGGGCACCTACAATGAGCAGTTCTTC,CASSRRGTYNEQFF
once,.,TRBJ2-7,TRBV6-1,TGTGCCAGCAGTGCCCCAGGGACCTACGAGCAGTACTTC,CASSAPGTYEQYF
.,.,TRBJ2-1,TRBV20-1,TGCAGGGGACAAAACAATGAGCAGTTCTTC,CRGQNNEQFF